Following are 5 T cell receptor beta chains from one sample sequenced in a study of blood T cell repertoires in COVID-19. Here immunoSEQ multiplex PCR was the method, and the copy in TCRdb shows in-frame clones only, minus some. The table records about 190,000 clones, 82% of them present only once. Sequenced material: peripheral blood. These receptor sequences come from a woman aged 60-75 years with COVID-19, enrolled during active disease.

The chain employs TRBV7-2 and TRBJ2-5; no clear D. Germline V gives CDR1 SGHTA, CDR2 FQGNSA. The ends were cut back, 3 bases at V and 5 bases at J, with 7 bases in the middle. This CDR3 is 12 amino acids long. The CDR3 sequence is CASSFVTETQYF. CDR3 in DNA: TGTGCCAGCAGCTTCGTCACTGAGACCCAGTACTTC.

The gene calls are TRBV28 and TRBJ2-3, with unresolved D. V was clipped by 6 bases and J by 5 bases, with 6 bases between them. CDR1 is MDHEN, CDR2 SYDVKM, per germline. The CDR3 has 11 amino acids. Here the CDR3 DNA reads TGTGCCAGCAGCCCACTAGATACGCAGTATTTT. Amino acids: CASSPLDTQYF.

This chain connects TRBV6-1 to TRBJ2-5; tentatively, D is TRBD2 (6 bases). The V gene's germline CDR1 is MNHNS and CDR2 SASEGT. With 1 base removed from V and 5 bases from J, the gap between germline ends came to 14 bases. The CDR3 totals 15 residues. The CDR3 nucleotides read TGTGCCAGCAGTGAAGGCGCAGGGAGGTTTGAGACCCAGTACTTC. Protein: CASSEGAGRFETQYF.

A note on this clone: A read error may produce the germline difference seen at one junction end. The chain recombines TRBV9 with TRBJ2-3, with D maybe TRBD2 (6 bases). The CDR3 is made up of 15 amino acids. Germline V gene data show CDR1 as SGDLS and CDR2 as YYNGEE. This chain's CDR3 is CASSATITSTDTQYF. In nucleotides, the CDR3 is TGTGCCAGCAGCGCAACCATTACTAGCACTGATACGCAGTATTTT.

This clone was detected a few times. This CDR3 is also generated by other DNA sequences in the sample. Here the CDR3 DNA reads TGTGCCAGCTCACCCCGGGGTGACACTGAAGCTTTCTTT. Encoded protein: CASSPRGDTEAFF. This rearrangement joins TRBV18 to TRBJ1-1; D unclear. V shed 3 bases and J shed 3 bases, with 8 bases lying between them. CDR1 and CDR2 from the germline V gene are KGHSH and LQKENI. The CDR3 runs 13 residues.